Described below is a single T cell receptor beta chain sequence and its context. Antigen specificity is unknown. This specimen comes from a study of blood T cells in healthy people across ages. General study points: Diversity was estimated from one million T cells, and these estimates were considered underestimates. Because donor CMV status was unknown, expanded clonotype changes were possibly confounded. Diversity of TCR beta per million T cells declined in a roughly linear way with age.

Looked up from germline, CDR1 is SGDLS and CDR2 is YYNGEE. V gave up 0 bases and J gave up 5 bases, with 14 bases separating them. CDR3 length: 16 residues. Through a sample-barcoded 5' primer and a J-beta primer mix, a second PCR was run for roughly 7 to 12 cycles. MiXCR was run by TCRdb on the 5' RACE reads, yielding one entry per CDR3 protein. Of around 870,000 distinct CDR3 sequences in the sample, around 26% were seen once. The V and J genes are TRBV9 and TRBJ2-2; perhaps D is TRBD1 or TRBD2 (6 bases each). The TCR comes from a woman of 80 years or more in good health. Sequenced input: blood. DNA for the CDR3: TGTGCCAGCAGCGTAGGGATCAGGGGAGGAACCGGGGAGCTGTTTTTT. This translates into CASSVGIRGGTGELFF. Supplemented by reference TRBV9 and TRBJ2-2, the full variable domain reads DSGVTQTPKHLITATGQRVTLRCSPRSGDLSVYWYQQSLDQGLQFLIQYYNGEERAKGNILERFSAQQFPDLHSELNLSSLELGDSALYFCASSVGIRGGTGELFFGEGSRLTVL.